These 24 T cell receptor beta chains were sequenced from one sample in a study of cytomegalovirus exposure and HLA in healthy donors. In the PCR, 60 Vbeta and 13 Jbeta primers were used. Assay used: immunoSEQ multiplex PCR; TCRdb lists only in-frame clones, some missing. This sample has around 160,000 clones; roughly 80% occur once, and the top ten carry approximately 8%. Sequencing was performed on PBMCs. These receptor sequences come from a male donor in good health and CMV-seropositive.

The chain employs TRBV5-1 and TRBJ1-2; no reliable D call. The germline V gene encodes CDR1 SGHRS and CDR2 YFSETQ. V lost 0 bases to trimming and J lost 4 bases, with 7 bases between them. This CDR3 is 13 amino acids long. Here the CDR3 DNA reads TGCGCCAGCAGCTTGGTTCGCGGCTATGGCTACACCTTC. It encodes CASSLVRGYGYTF.

This clone was seen a few times. The chain has TRBV29-1 and TRBJ2-1; 10 nucleotides align to TRBD1. CDR3 length: 15 amino acids. The germline gives CDR1 SQVTM, CDR2 ANQGSEA. V shed 3 bases and J 7 bases; nucleotides not matched to a gene: 9. This chain's CDR3 is CSVEFRDRGLNEQFF. DNA for the CDR3: TGCAGCGTTGAGTTCCGGGACAGGGGTCTGAATGAGCAGTTCTTC.

This clone was picked up a small number of times. V gene TRBV19 combines with J gene TRBJ2-7; D possibly corresponds to TRBD1 (6 bases). CDR1 and CDR2 from the germline V gene are LNHDA and SQIVND (reference sequence). The CDR3 covers 14 residues. Trimming removed 3 bases from V and 3 bases from J, with 12 bases in between. The CDR3 is CASSIVTGGYEQYF. As DNA, the CDR3 is TGTGCCAGTAGTATTGTGACAGGCGGCTACGAGCAGTACTTC.

This clone was observed a few times. V is TRBV6-6 and J is TRBJ1-1, with TRBD1 identical over 8 bases. Germline CDR1 and CDR2: MNHNY and SVGAGI (reference sequence). The CDR3 spans 15 residues. V dropped 8 bases and J dropped 0; count of bases not matched to a gene: 8. CDR3 loop: CASVRDRLLNTEAFF. The DNA for the CDR3 is TGTGCCAGCGTCCGGGACAGGCTTTTGAACACTGAAGCTTTCTTT.

The rearrangement links TRBV5-4 to TRBJ1-2, with D unresolved. Trimming pared 0 bases from V and 0 bases from J, leaving 6 bases between. This CDR3 is built from 14 residues. The germline gives CDR1 SGHNT, CDR2 YYREEE (reference sequence). The chain's CDR3 is CASSLEAANYGYTF. CDR3 coding DNA: TGTGCCAGCAGCTTGGAAGCTGCTAACTATGGCTACACCTTC.

This rearrangement joins TRBV30 to TRBJ1-5; D uncertain. The length of the CDR3 is 13 residues. Germline V gene data show CDR1 as GTSNPN and CDR2 as SVGIG (reference sequence). The ends were cut back, 4 bases at V and 2 bases at J, with 9 bases in the middle. CDR3 in amino acids: CAWTSGGNQPQHF. The CDR3 DNA follows: TGTGCCTGGACCTCCGGGGGCAATCAGCCCCAGCATTTT. Full variable domain (remainder filled in from reference TRBV30 and TRBJ1-5): SQTIHQWPATLVQPVGSPLSLECTVEGTSNPNLYWYRQAAGRGLQLLFYSVGIGQISSEVPQNLSASRPQDRQFILSSKKLLLSDSGFYLCAWTSGGNQPQHFGDGTRLSIL.

This chain joins TRBV25-1 and TRBJ1-1, with 8 bases lining up with TRBD1. J lost 1 base, V lost 4 bases, and 8 bases had no gene match. CDR3 length equals 16 residues. From germline, CDR1 is MGHDK and CDR2 SYGVNS. The CDR3 DNA sequence: TGTGCCAGCAGTGTACTATCCGGGACAGGGAACACTGAAGCTTTCTTT. This sequence encodes CASSVLSGTGNTEAFF.

The chain has TRBV19 and TRBJ1-5, with 8 bases identical to TRBD1. The CDR3 is made up of 14 amino acids. CDR1 and CDR2 (germline): LNHDA, SQIVND (reference sequence). V lost 5 bases to trimming and J lost 5 bases; unmatched junction nucleotides: 5. The chain's CDR3 is CASSAQGAHQPQHF. The CDR3 bases are TGTGCCAGTAGTGCCCAGGGGGCCCATCAGCCCCAGCATTTT.

V is TRBV5-5 and J is TRBJ1-2; 8 bases are a match to TRBD1. Trimming took 4 bases from V and 6 from J; bases not matched to a gene: 11. Germline loops: CDR1 SGHKS, CDR2 YYEKEE (reference sequence). This CDR3 contains 15 residues. CDR3 sequence (DNA): TGTGCCAGCAGCGCGCAACCAGGGGGCGGAAATGGCTACACCTTC. Translation: CASSAQPGGGNGYTF.

The rearrangement links TRBV5-4 to TRBJ2-3; 12 bases map to TRBD1. The CDR3 consists of 16 residues. V trimming: 7 bases; J trimming: 6 bases; junction bases outside the gene matches: 12. Per germline, CDR1 SGHNT and CDR2 YYREEE (reference sequence). The CDR3 coding sequence is TGTGCCAGCGCCGTTGACCGGGACAGGGGGCTTGATACGCAGTATTTT. Translation gives CASAVDRDRGLDTQYF.

The chain couples TRBV19 to TRBJ1-1, with 7 bases identical to TRBD1. V was clipped by 5 bases and J by 1 base; unmatched bases: 4. This CDR3 has 14 residues. The germline V gene encodes CDR1 LNHDA and CDR2 SQIVND (reference sequence). The CDR3 DNA reads as TGTGCCAGTAGTTTGGGACAGCAGAACACTGAAGCTTTCTTT. Translation: CASSLGQQNTEAFF.

The V call is TRBV4-3, the J call TRBJ2-1; 8 positions match TRBD2. V was pared by 1 base and J by 5 bases, with 10 bases of the junction left unmatched. This CDR3 contains 17 residues. The V gene's germline CDR1 is LGHNA and CDR2 YSLEER. CDR3 sequence: CASSQGGSGSFHNEQFF. As DNA, the CDR3 is TGCGCCAGCAGCCAAGGGGGGAGCGGGAGCTTCCACAATGAGCAGTTCTTC.

V gene TRBV28 combines with J gene TRBJ2-5; D may be TRBD1 (5 bases). Trimming stripped 8 bases from V and 5 bases from J, with 12 bases between. The CDR3 loop spans 12 amino acids. From germline, CDR1 is MDHEN and CDR2 SYDVKM. The CDR3 is CASSLAGETQYF. The CDR3 coding sequence is TGTGCCAGCTCCTTAGCAGGGGAGACCCAGTACTTC.

The chain joins TRBV15 to TRBJ1-3; D is perhaps TRBD1 (5 bases). The CDR3 contains 15 residues. Trimming stripped 2 bases from V and 3 bases from J, with 11 bases between. Germline lookup yields CDR1 LNHNV and CDR2 YYDKDF (reference sequence). CDR3 bases: TGTGCCACCAGCAGATCGGGGGAATTTGGAAACACCATATATTTT. As protein: CATSRSGEFGNTIYF.

V gene TRBV2 combines with J gene TRBJ1-2; 7 bases line up with TRBD1. This CDR3 is 12 amino acids long. Germline V gene data show CDR1 as SNHLY and CDR2 as FYNNEI. Trimming removed 4 bases from V and 4 bases from J; junction bases left unmatched: 0. The CDR3 coding sequence is TGTGCCAGCAGTGGACAGGGCTATGGCTACACCTTC. This gives the protein CASSGQGYGYTF.

The chain carries TRBV5-8 and TRBJ2-5; 7 bases fit TRBD1. The trim removed 4 bases at V and 1 base at J, leaving 7 bases unmatched. Germline loops: CDR1 SGHTS, CDR2 YDEGEE. The CDR3 has 15 amino acids. The CDR3 reads CASSRTGTIQETQYF. In DNA, the CDR3 is TGTGCCAGCAGCAGGACAGGTACTATCCAAGAGACCCAGTACTTC.

The rearrangement links TRBV2 to TRBJ2-5; 11 bases line up with TRBD2. The CDR3 is made up of 15 amino acids. From germline, CDR1 is SNHLY and CDR2 FYNNEI. V lost 4 bases, J lost 1 base, and 2 bases stayed unmatched. The DNA for the CDR3 is TGTGCCAGCAGTGGACTAGCGGGGACCCAAGAGACCCAGTACTTC. It encodes CASSGLAGTQETQYF. The full variable domain, rest sourced from reference TRBV2 and TRBJ2-5, is EPEVTQTPSHQVTQMGQEVILRCVPISNHLYFYWYRQILGQKVEFLVSFYNNEISEKSEIFDDQFSVERPDGSNFTLKIRSTKLEDSAMYFCASSGLAGTQETQYFGPGTRLLVL.

The CDR3 sequence: CASSLGPGLYQPQHF. The CDR3, as DNA: TGTGCCAGCAGCCTTGGGCCAGGGCTTTATCAGCCCCAGCATTTT. The chain combines TRBV28 with TRBJ1-5; weak D call: TRBD1 (5 bases). The CDR3 spans 15 residues. The germline CDR1 and CDR2 sequences are MDHEN and SYDVKM. The V end lost 6 bases, the J end lost 5 bases, and 17 bases lay between the germline ends.

The chain couples TRBV5-1 to TRBJ2-7; D possibly corresponds to TRBD1 (7 bases). The CDR3 has 15 amino acids. The V and J ends lost 4 bases and 0 bases respectively, with 14 bases between them. Germline CDR1 SGHRS, CDR2 YFSETQ. CDR3 in amino acids: CASSVTRQGSYEQYF. CDR3 coding DNA: TGCGCCAGCAGCGTGACTAGACAGGGCTCCTACGAGCAGTACTTC.

The chain is built from TRBV11-2 and TRBJ2-6, with D perhaps TRBD1 (5 bases). Germline loops: CDR1 SGHAT, CDR2 FQNNGV. The ends were cut back, 5 bases at V and 1 base at J, with 6 bases in the middle. This CDR3 contains 14 residues. The CDR3 DNA follows: TGTGCCAGCAGCCCAGGGTCTGGGGCCAACGTCCTGACTTTC. It specifies CASSPGSGANVLTF.

The chain joins TRBV27 to TRBJ1-2; tentatively, D is TRBD1 (5 bases). Germline values: CDR1 MNHEY, CDR2 SMNVEV (reference sequence). Trimming left V 10 bases short and J 8 bases short, with 14 bases between. This CDR3 comprises 11 residues. CDR3 region: CATRGVGGYTF. As DNA, the CDR3 is TGTGCCACCCGGGGGGTTGGGGGCTACACCTTC.

The V and J genes are TRBV7-9 and TRBJ2-1; tentative D call: TRBD2 (5 bases). The CDR3 loop spans 16 amino acids. Trimming removed 5 bases at V and 5 bases at J, with 19 bases between. CDR1 is SEHNR, CDR2 FQNEAQ, per germline (reference sequence). The CDR3: CASSPLLVLWDNEQFF. Written as DNA, the CDR3 is TGTGCCAGCAGCCCCCTACTAGTGTTATGGGACAATGAGCAGTTCTTC.

This chain links TRBV15 with TRBJ1-4; no reliable D call. V was shortened by 2 bases and J by 7 bases, with 14 bases between the two germline ends. Germline V gene data show CDR1 as LNHNV and CDR2 as YYDKDF (reference sequence). The CDR3 runs 15 residues. This chain's CDR3 is CATSRTRPNPEKLFF. The CDR3 coding sequence is TGTGCCACCAGCAGAACTCGCCCTAACCCTGAAAAACTGTTTTTT.

About this clone: One junction end does not reproduce the germline sequence, and a read error may be involved. The sample contains more than one DNA sequence encoding this CDR3. V is TRBV14 and J is TRBJ2-4; D may match TRBD1 or TRBD2 (5 bases each). The CDR3 extends over 14 amino acids. The germline gives CDR1 SGHDN, CDR2 FVKESK. The CDR3 nucleotides are TGTGCTAGCAGCCAAGGGGAGACTCCCATAAACCAGTACTTC. Its protein is CASSQGETPINQYF. The whole variable domain, filled in from reference TRBV14 and TRBJ2-4, reads EAGVTQFPSHSVIEKGQTVTLRCDPISGHDNLYWYRRVMGKEIKFLLHFVKESKQDESGMPNNRFLAERTGGTYSTLKVQPAELEDSGVYFCASSQGETPINQYFGAGTRLSVL.